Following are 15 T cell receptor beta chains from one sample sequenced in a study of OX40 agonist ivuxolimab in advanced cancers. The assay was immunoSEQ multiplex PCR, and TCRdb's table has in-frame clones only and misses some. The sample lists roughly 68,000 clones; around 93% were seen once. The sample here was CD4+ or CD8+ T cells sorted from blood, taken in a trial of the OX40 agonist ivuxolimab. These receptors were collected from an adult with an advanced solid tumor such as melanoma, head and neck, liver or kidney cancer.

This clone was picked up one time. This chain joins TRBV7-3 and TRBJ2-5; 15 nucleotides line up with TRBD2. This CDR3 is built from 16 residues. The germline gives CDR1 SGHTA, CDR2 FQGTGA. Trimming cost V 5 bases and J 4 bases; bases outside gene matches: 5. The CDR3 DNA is TGTGCCAGCAGCCTCGGACTAGCGGGGGGGTCAGAGACCCAGTACTTC. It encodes CASSLGLAGGSETQYF.

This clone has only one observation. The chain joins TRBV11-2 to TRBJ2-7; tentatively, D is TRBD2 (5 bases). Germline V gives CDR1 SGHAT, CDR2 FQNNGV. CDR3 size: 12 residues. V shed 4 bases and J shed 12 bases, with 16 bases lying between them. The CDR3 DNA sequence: TGTGCCAGCAGCTACCACCGGGCGGAGGCGTACTTC. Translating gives CASSYHRAEAYF.

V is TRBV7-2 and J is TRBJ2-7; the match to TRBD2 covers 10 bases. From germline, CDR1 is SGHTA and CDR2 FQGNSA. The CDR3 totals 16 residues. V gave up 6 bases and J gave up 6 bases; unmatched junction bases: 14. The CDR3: CASSYRGQREGPEQYF. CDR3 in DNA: TGTGCCAGCAGTTATAGGGGCCAGCGGGAGGGCCCCGAGCAGTACTTC.

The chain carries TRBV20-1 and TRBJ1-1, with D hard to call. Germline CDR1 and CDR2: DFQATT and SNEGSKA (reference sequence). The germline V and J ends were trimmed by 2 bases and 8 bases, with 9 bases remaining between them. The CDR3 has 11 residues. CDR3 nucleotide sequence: TGCAGTGCTAGAACGTGGGAAGAAGCTTTCTTT. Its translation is CSARTWEEAFF.

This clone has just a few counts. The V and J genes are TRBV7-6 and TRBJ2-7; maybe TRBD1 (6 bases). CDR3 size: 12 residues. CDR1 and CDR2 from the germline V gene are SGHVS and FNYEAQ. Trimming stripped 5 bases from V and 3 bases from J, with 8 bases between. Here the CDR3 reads CASSNRVYEQYF. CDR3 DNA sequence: TGTGCCAGCAGCAACAGGGTCTACGAGCAGTACTTC. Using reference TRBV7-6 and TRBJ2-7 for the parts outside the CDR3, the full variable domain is GAGVSQSPRYKVTKRGQDVALRCDPISGHVSLYWYRQALGQGPEFLTYFNYEAQQDKSGLPNDRFSAERPEGSISTLTIQRTEQRDSAMYRCASSNRVYEQYFGPGTRLTVT.

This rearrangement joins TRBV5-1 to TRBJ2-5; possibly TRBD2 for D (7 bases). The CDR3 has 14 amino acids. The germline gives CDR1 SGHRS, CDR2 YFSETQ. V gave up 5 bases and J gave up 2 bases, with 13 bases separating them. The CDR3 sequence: CASSRGGAQETQYF. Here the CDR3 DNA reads TGCGCCAGCAGTAGGGGGGGGGCGCAAGAGACCCAGTACTTC.

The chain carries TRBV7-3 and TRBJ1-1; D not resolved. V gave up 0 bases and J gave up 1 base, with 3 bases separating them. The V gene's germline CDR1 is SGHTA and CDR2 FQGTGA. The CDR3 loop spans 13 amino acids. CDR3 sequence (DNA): TGTGCCAGCAGCTTAACCCCGAACACTGAAGCTTTCTTT. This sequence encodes CASSLTPNTEAFF.

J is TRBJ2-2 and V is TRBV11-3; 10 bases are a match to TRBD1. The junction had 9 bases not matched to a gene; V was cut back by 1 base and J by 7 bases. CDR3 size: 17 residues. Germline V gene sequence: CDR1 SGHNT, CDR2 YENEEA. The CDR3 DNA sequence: TGTGCCAGCAGCTTAGGTTGGGACAGGGGTTCAGGCGGGGAGCTGTTTTTT. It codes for CASSLGWDRGSGGELFF.

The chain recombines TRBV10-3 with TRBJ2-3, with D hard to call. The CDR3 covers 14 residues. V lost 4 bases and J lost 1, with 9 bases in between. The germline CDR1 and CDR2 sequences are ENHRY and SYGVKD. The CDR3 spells CAISAGQGTDTQYF. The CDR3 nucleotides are TGTGCCATCAGTGCTGGGCAGGGCACAGATACGCAGTATTTT.

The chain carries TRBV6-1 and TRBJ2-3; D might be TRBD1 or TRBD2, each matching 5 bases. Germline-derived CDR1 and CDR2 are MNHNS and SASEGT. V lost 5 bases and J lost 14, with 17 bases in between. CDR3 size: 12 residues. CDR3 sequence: CASSHLRDLGYF. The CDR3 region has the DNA TGTGCCAGCAGTCACCTCCGGGACCTGGGGTATTTT.

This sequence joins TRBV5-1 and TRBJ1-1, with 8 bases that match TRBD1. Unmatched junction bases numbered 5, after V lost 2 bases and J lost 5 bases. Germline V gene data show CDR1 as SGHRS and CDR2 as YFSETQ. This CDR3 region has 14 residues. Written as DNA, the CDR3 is TGCGCCAGCAGCTTTCAACAGGGGGGGACTGAAGCTTTCTTT. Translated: CASSFQQGGTEAFF.

CDR3 DNA sequence: TGTGCCAGCAGTTACGACATGAACACTGAAGCTTTCTTT. Amino acid sequence: CASSYDMNTEAFF. The rearrangement uses TRBV6-6 and TRBJ1-1; D call uncertain. This CDR3 contains 13 residues. Per germline, CDR1 MNHNY and CDR2 SVGAGI (reference sequence). With 2 bases removed from V and 0 bases from J, the gap between germline ends came to 4 bases.

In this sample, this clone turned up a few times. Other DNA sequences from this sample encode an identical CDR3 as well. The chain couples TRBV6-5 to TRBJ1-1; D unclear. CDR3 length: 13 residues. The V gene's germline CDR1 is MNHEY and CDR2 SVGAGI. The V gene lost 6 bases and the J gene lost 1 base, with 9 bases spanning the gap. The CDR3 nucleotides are TGTGCCAGCAGGCGGACCCCGAACACTGAAGCTTTCTTT. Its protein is CASRRTPNTEAFF.

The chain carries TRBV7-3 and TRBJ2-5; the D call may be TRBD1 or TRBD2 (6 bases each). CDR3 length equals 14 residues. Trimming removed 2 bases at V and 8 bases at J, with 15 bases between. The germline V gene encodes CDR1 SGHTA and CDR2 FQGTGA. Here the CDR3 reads CASSLSAGEDTQYF. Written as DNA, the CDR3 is TGTGCCAGCAGCTTATCGGCAGGGGAGGATACCCAGTACTTC.

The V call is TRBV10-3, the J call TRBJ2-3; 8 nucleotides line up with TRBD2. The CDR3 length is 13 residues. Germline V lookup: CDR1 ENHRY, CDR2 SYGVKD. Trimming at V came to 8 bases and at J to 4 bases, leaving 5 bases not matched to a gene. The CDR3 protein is CAIAGGGADTQYF. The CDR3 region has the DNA TGTGCCATCGCGGGGGGAGGAGCAGATACGCAGTATTTT.